This T cell receptor beta chain was identified in a study of breast tumors, draining lymph nodes, adjacent tissues. General study results and limits: Tumor T cell lymph node origin was a supported hypothesis, not proven. Tumor and nontumor repertoires were significantly more similar in luminal-like than in basal-like breast cancer.

TCRdb independently ran MiXCR on the multiplex PCR reads; one entry per CDR3 protein. The profile shows 100,000 or so distinct CDR3 sequences, less than 25% of them singletons. Germline V gene data show CDR1 as MNHNS and CDR2 as SASEGT. V shed 7 bases and J 8 bases; nucleotides not matched to a gene: 16. The CDR3 has 15 residues. Axillary draining lymph nodes of breast cancer patients supplied the node samples. This clonotype showed up many times. What it binds is unknown. Sequenced sample: axillary lymph node tissue. The chain has TRBV6-1 and TRBJ1-2, with 7 bases fitting TRBD1. This TCR came from a female donor with breast cancer. Some clones in this sample may be carry-over from other donors' samples. As DNA, the CDR3 is TGTGCCAGCAAGAAGACCGGGACAGCCTTTGAGGGCTACACCTTC. Its protein is CASKKTGTAFEGYTF.